The entry below gives a single T cell receptor (beta chain) sequence along with its context. Its antigen is not identified. One end of the junction does not line up with germline, which may come from a read error. Germline V CDR1 and CDR2: SEHNR, FQNEAQ (reference sequence). There are 16 residues in the CDR3. The data were taken from a study of cytomegalovirus exposure and HLA in healthy donors. Study outcomes and limitations: Rare TCR sequences predominated, though certain public TCRs were found in many donors.

With 60 Vbeta and 13 Jbeta primers, the PCR was carried out. Data came from immunoSEQ multiplex PCR; TCRdb stores just in-frame clones and leaves some out. The sample contains over 90,000 clones, roughly three quarters of which appear only once. The clonotype comes from a man aged 50 to 60 in good health and CMV-seropositive. The chain combines TRBV7-9 with TRBJ1-4, with D perhaps matching TRBD1 (6 bases). The sequenced sample consisted of PBMCs. The CDR3: CSSSLGVGALNEKLFF. The CDR3 nucleotides read TGTTCCAGCAGCTTAGGGGTGGGGGCCCTTAATGAAAAACTGTTTTTT.